This T cell receptor (beta chain) stems from a study of blood T cell repertoires in COVID-19. Study information: Whether acute or convalescent, the COVID-19 samples came from the United States, Italy and Spain. PBMCs, B-cell-depleted T cells, or T cells were the source of the cDNA or gDNA that made up the material.

The length of the CDR3 is 18 residues. Per the germline V gene, CDR1 is LNHDA and CDR2 is SQIVND (reference sequence). V lost 8 bases, J lost 0 bases, and 12 bases stayed unmatched. This study enrolled people aged 18 to 89 from 20 to 25 US geographic areas. Assignments of participants to cohorts depended upon their own reported clinical history. In this sample, this clone turned up once. The repertoire was sequenced with immunoSEQ multiplex PCR; TCRdb's copy has only in-frame clones and lacks some. The sample includes about 340,000 clones, roughly nine tenths seen only once; the top ten take about a fifth.

Sequenced material: PBMCs or T cells enriched from blood (not recorded which). The chain is built from TRBV19 and TRBJ2-1, with 11 positions matching TRBD2. This TCR derives from a woman aged 25 to 39 who had recovered from COVID-19. CDR3 nucleotides: TGTGCCAGTTGTCGGCTAGCGGGGGGTCTAAGCTCCTACAATGAGCAGTTCTTC. This codes for CASCRLAGGLSSYNEQFF.